Below, one T cell receptor beta chain is given with its context. Antigen specificity is unknown. Per the germline V gene, CDR1 is SGHVS and CDR2 is FNYEAQ. Trimming cost V 5 bases and J 7 bases, with 21 bases left between them. This CDR3 region has 15 residues. These data are taken from a study of identifying expanded T cells in peripheral blood. Sequencing was performed with immunoSEQ multiplex PCR; in TCRdb, only in-frame clones are kept and a portion is missing. The data show 100,000 to 150,000 clones, approximately 86% seen once. Overall study results and limits: Over about two and four weeks, about 15 and 18 clones changed, versus roughly 1.1 between replicates.

This chain uses TRBV7-6 with TRBJ2-7, with a possible D match to TRBD1 (5 bases). Sequences were obtained from blood. The source is a person aged 18-70 years in good health. The CDR3 nucleotides read TGTGCCAGCAGCCCGTACTACGCCGCCTCAGGGGAGCAGTACTTC. Its protein product is CASSPYYAASGEQYF.